The TCR beta chain described here comes from a study of blood T cell repertoires in COVID-19 (TCRdb year 2020). Context from the whole study: Samples covering the acute and convalescent phases of COVID-19 were provided by collaborators in the United States, Italy and Spain. Where available, HLA class I and class II types were taken from metadata supplied by the sample provider and were not determined by assay-based typing. The repertoires were made available in a free public database intended to serve as a resource for research on the immune response to SARS-CoV-2. Sample metadata almost always included a de-identified subject ID, COVID-19 status, age in years and sex. Deeply sampled blood TCRbeta repertoires from subjects exposed to, actively infected with, or recovered from COVID-19 were included in the dataset. Samples came from the ongoing ImmuneRACE study (first 160 participants) plus 1,254 subjects from 6 global collaborators. The prospective study material was composed of cDNA or gDNA derived from T cells, B-cell-depleted T cells, or PBMCs.

Compared with germline, V lacks 3 bases and J lacks 2 bases; bases without a gene match: 7. From the germline V gene, CDR1 is KGHSH and CDR2 is LQKENI. Including cysteine and phenylalanine, the CDR3 has 16 amino acids. Left in the record is the CDR3 DNA by itself, 48 bases read in frame from the first base. Points on this clone: Its antigen is unknown. Base-call qualities are not available, and no considerably larger clone is one nucleotide away.

Broad study findings and their caveats: Clinical and demographic metadata were provided uncurated, with the amount varying by source and participant.

Whole blood was collected in K2EDTA tubes by collaborating institutions according to the institutions' own protocols. For TCRbeta analysis, collaborator samples were shipped as frozen whole blood, as isolated PBMCs, or as DNA extracted from either sample type. TCRbeta CDR3 regions were amplified from genomic DNA by means of the immunoSEQ Assay, a bias-controlled multiplex PCR. As for the original processing: The number of nucleated cells in each sample was estimated by amplification of reference gene primers within the assay. To quantify the absolute abundance of each unique TCRbeta CDR3 rearrangement, sequence reads were collapsed and filtered. Productive Simpson clonality was computed per sample as the square root of Simpson's diversity index over productive rearrangements. The table comes from immuneACCESS by way of TCRdb, which keeps in-frame sequences with V and J called. Part of the clones is missing from these tables; in studies checked, under half for an unresolved V gene and the rest for unknown reasons. The DNA was the basis for D and trimming; V, J and clone size are from that table. The sample table lists roughly 60,000 clones, 80% to 95% of them with a count of one. The ten largest clones take up around 4.6% of the sample.

The receptor comes from a man aged 50-60 years with active COVID-19. The sequencing input was peripheral blood. The sequence links TRBV18 to TRBJ1-1; 9 nucleotides in the junction match TRBD1. The sequenced DNA is TGTGCCAGCTCACCGTTGACAGGGGGGGGTAACACTGAAGCTTTCTTT. This codes for CASSPLTGGGNTEAFF.